This T cell receptor beta chain was obtained from a study of response to subunit inactivated influenza vaccine. The study's findings and limits: With each seasonal influenza vaccination, the authors suggested, few new T cells are recruited.

Each CDR3 protein is one row after TCRdb ran MiXCR on the RT-PCR reads. Here the sample spans about 190,000 distinct CDR3 sequences, roughly 14% being singletons. Comment on this clonotype: Its antigen is still unknown.

CDR1 SGHVS and CDR2 FNYEAQ come from the germline V gene. The V gene end was trimmed by 6 bases and the J gene end by 2 bases; junction bases not matched to a gene: 6. The CDR3 loop spans 15 amino acids. Sequenced material: CD8+ T cells sorted from PBMCs, taken 5 days after vaccination. This chain uses TRBV7-6 with TRBJ2-2, with 7 bases matching TRBD1. The receptor comes from a man between 45 and 60 years old who received an inactivated influenza vaccine. The CDR3 DNA reads TGTGCCAGCAGGCTCGGGACAGAAAACACCGGGGAGCTGTTTTTT. Its translation is CASRLGTENTGELFF. Together with reference TRBV7-6 and TRBJ2-2, the CDR3 gives the full variable domain: GAGVSQSPRYKVTKRGQDVALRCDPISGHVSLYWYRQALGQGPEFLTYFNYEAQQDKSGLPNDRFSAERPEGSISTLTIQRTEQRDSAMYRCASRLGTENTGELFFGEGSRLTVL.